Presented here are 30 T cell receptor beta chains from one specimen sequenced in a study of blood T cell repertoires in COVID-19. Assay used: immunoSEQ multiplex PCR; TCRdb lists only in-frame clones, some missing. The table includes fewer than 120,000 clones, approximately 79% detected once. Source material: peripheral blood. The receptors were gathered from an elderly woman with active or convalescent COVID-19.

The J gene is TRBJ2-3, the V gene TRBV6-5; TRBD2 aligns across 10 bases. CDR1 MNHEY and CDR2 SVGAGI come from the germline V gene. The CDR3 loop spans 15 amino acids. The V gene end was trimmed by 6 bases and the J gene end by 0 bases; junction bases not matched to a gene: 3. The CDR3 here is CASRETSGSTDTQYF. As DNA, the CDR3 is TGTGCCAGCAGAGAGACTAGCGGGAGCACAGATACGCAGTATTTT.

The J gene is TRBJ2-3, the V gene TRBV12-5, with D hard to call. The germline V and J ends were trimmed by 9 bases and 6 bases, with 19 bases remaining between them. The CDR3 is made up of 14 amino acids. Germline lookup yields CDR1 LGHNT and CDR2 FRNRAP. This CDR3 is CASASRLQLDTQYF. CDR3 DNA sequence: TGTGCTAGCGCGAGCCGTCTGCAATTGGATACGCAGTATTTT.

This sequence joins TRBV19 and TRBJ2-5, with 12 bases fitting TRBD2. The CDR3 is 16 amino acids. After removal of 4 bases from V and 5 bases from J, the junction contained 8 bases not matched to a gene. Germline-derived CDR1 and CDR2 are LNHDA and SQIVND (reference sequence). This chain's CDR3 is CASSTRLAGAVETQYF. The CDR3, as DNA: TGTGCCAGTAGTACTAGACTAGCGGGAGCCGTGGAGACCCAGTACTTC.

The CDR3 sequence: CASSYGLEGQGGEAFF. In nucleotides, the CDR3 is TGTGCCAGCAGTTACGGGCTTGAAGGTCAGGGCGGAGAAGCTTTCTTT. This rearrangement joins TRBV6-6 to TRBJ1-1; perhaps TRBD1 as D (5 bases). The CDR3 covers 16 residues. The germline gives CDR1 MNHNY, CDR2 SVGAGI (reference sequence). V lost 2 bases to trimming and J lost 8 bases, with 21 bases between them.

The chain is built from TRBV19 and TRBJ2-5; possibly TRBD2 for D (5 bases). Trimming removed 1 base from V and 5 bases from J, with 11 bases in between. The germline gives CDR1 LNHDA, CDR2 SQIVND (reference sequence). This CDR3 is 14 amino acids long. The CDR3 spells CASSIVLAGETQYF. The CDR3 bases are TGTGCCAGTAGTATAGTGCTAGCTGGGGAGACCCAGTACTTC.

This sequence joins TRBV7-6 and TRBJ1-1; 10 bases are shared with TRBD1. V dropped 4 bases and J dropped 6; count of bases not matched to a gene: 2. Germline CDR1 is SGHVS and CDR2 is FNYEAQ. The CDR3 extends over 13 amino acids. As DNA, the CDR3 is TGTGCCAGCAGCTGGGACAGGGGCGCTGAAGCTTTCTTT. As protein: CASSWDRGAEAFF.

The chain carries TRBV11-3 and TRBJ2-1, with 12 bases lining up with TRBD2. The CDR3 spans 17 residues. J lost 2 bases, V lost 5 bases, and 7 bases had no gene match. The V gene's germline CDR1 is SGHNT and CDR2 YENEEA. In nucleotides, the CDR3 is TGTGCCAGCAGCCCATCGTCTAGCGGGAGGGCCTACAATGAGCAGTTCTTC. The encoded protein is CASSPSSSGRAYNEQFF. Full variable domain (remainder filled in from reference TRBV11-3 and TRBJ2-1): EAGVVQSPRYKIIEKKQPVAFWCNPISGHNTLYWYLQNLGQGPELLIRYENEEAVDDSQLPKDRFSAERLKGVDSTLKIQPAELGDSAVYLCASSPSSSGRAYNEQFFGPGTRLTVL.

V and J are TRBV28 and TRBJ2-7; 7 nucleotides agree with TRBD1. This CDR3 contains 16 residues. Germline V lookup: CDR1 MDHEN, CDR2 SYDVKM. Trimming removed 5 bases from V and 0 bases from J; junction bases left unmatched: 10. The CDR3 loop is CASSPRTGTDSYEQYF. The CDR3 nucleotides are TGTGCCAGCAGTCCCCGCACCGGGACAGACTCCTACGAGCAGTACTTC.

This chain joins TRBV21-1 and TRBJ2-7; the table names TRBD1, a call not compared with the DNA. TRBV21-1 is designated a pseudogene. This CDR3 spans 12 amino acids. The CDR3 coding sequence is TGTGCCAGCAGCAAAACCCACAACGAGCAGTACTTC. As protein: CASSKTHNEQYF.

This clone has a single count. The chain couples TRBV11-2 to TRBJ1-2; D possibly corresponds to TRBD1 (6 bases). Germline V gene data show CDR1 as SGHAT and CDR2 as FQNNGV. Trimming removed 1 base at V and 6 bases at J, with 15 bases between. This CDR3 region has 15 residues. The CDR3 DNA is TGTGCCAGCAGCTTAGGAGGGGGAGGGCACGATGGCTACACCTTC. It specifies CASSLGGGGHDGYTF.

This chain links TRBV7-2 with TRBJ2-2, with no clear D. V was trimmed by 5 bases and J by 2 bases, leaving 6 bases between them. The CDR3 covers 13 residues. Germline CDR1 reads SGHTA; CDR2 reads FQGNSA. The CDR3 reads CASSIINTGELFF. CDR3 DNA sequence: TGTGCCAGCAGCATCATTAACACCGGGGAGCTGTTTTTT.

V and J are TRBV28 and TRBJ2-7, with TRBD1 identical over 7 bases. The CDR3 is 13 amino acids. Per germline, CDR1 MDHEN and CDR2 SYDVKM. Trimming at V came to 6 bases and at J to 4 bases, leaving 6 bases not matched to a gene. In nucleotides, the CDR3 is TGTGCCAGCAGCCGGACAGGAAAGTACGAGCAGTACTTC. Its protein is CASSRTGKYEQYF.

The chain recombines TRBV19 with TRBJ2-5, with 13 bases lining up with TRBD2. This CDR3 has 16 amino acids. V was pared by 4 bases and J by 5 bases, with 7 bases of the junction left unmatched. Germline CDR1 LNHDA, CDR2 SQIVND (reference sequence). In nucleotides, the CDR3 is TGTGCCAGTAGTACAAGACTAGCGGGAGGTTTGGAGACCCAGTACTTC. It specifies CASSTRLAGGLETQYF.

This rearrangement joins TRBV24-1 to TRBJ1-5; 8 nucleotides align to TRBD1. From germline, CDR1 is KGHDR and CDR2 SFDVKD. V gave up 5 bases and J gave up 4 bases; unmatched junction bases: 12. The CDR3 length is 17 residues. CDR3 protein: CATSALPDRGNNQPQHF. DNA of the CDR3: TGTGCCACCAGTGCCCTTCCCGACAGGGGAAATAATCAGCCCCAGCATTTT.

The rearrangement joins TRBV5-8 to TRBJ1-4; TRBD1 aligns across 7 bases. The junction had 9 bases not matched to a gene; V was cut back by 5 bases and J by 8 bases. CDR1 is SGHTS and CDR2 is YDEGEE in the germline V gene. The CDR3 totals 14 residues. The DNA for the CDR3 is TGTGCCAGCAGTCGACAGGGCCACGGGGAAAAACTGTTTTTT. Its translation is CASSRQGHGEKLFF.

CDR3 bases: TGCAGCGTTGATTCTTCCGGGGGCTATGGCTACACCTTC. Its protein is CSVDSSGGYGYTF. The chain combines TRBV29-1 with TRBJ1-2; D is perhaps TRBD1 (5 bases). The CDR3 is made up of 13 amino acids. With 3 bases removed from V and 4 bases from J, the gap between germline ends came to 12 bases. Germline V lookup: CDR1 SQVTM, CDR2 ANQGSEA.

The V and J genes are TRBV7-9 and TRBJ2-7; the match to TRBD1 covers 7 bases. CDR3 size: 13 residues. CDR1 SEHNR and CDR2 FQNEAQ come from the germline V gene (reference sequence). Losses at the gene ends were 4 bases for V and 7 bases for J; bases not matched to a gene: 7. The DNA for the CDR3 is TGTGCCAGCAGCTACGACAGGGTAGGGGAGCAGTACTTC. It is translated as CASSYDRVGEQYF.

The chain uses TRBV7-9 and TRBJ2-3, with TRBD2 matching 7 bases. This CDR3 region has 16 residues. CDR1 is SEHNR and CDR2 is FQNEAQ in the germline V gene (reference sequence). J was trimmed by 2 bases and V by 1 base; bases with no gene match: 6. The CDR3 DNA is TGTGCCAGCAGCTTAGACGGCGGGAGAGTCACAGATACGCAGTATTTT. Its protein is CASSLDGGRVTDTQYF.

V is TRBV19 and J is TRBJ1-3, with D tentatively TRBD1 (6 bases). The V gene lost 6 bases and the J gene lost 0 bases, with 12 bases spanning the gap. The CDR3 loop spans 15 amino acids. The germline V gene encodes CDR1 LNHDA and CDR2 SQIVND (reference sequence). The CDR3, as DNA: TGTGCCAGTAGACAACAGGGCTACTCTGGAAACACCATATATTTT. Protein product: CASRQQGYSGNTIYF. Together with reference TRBV19 and TRBJ1-3, the CDR3 gives the full variable domain: DGGITQSPKYLFRKEGQNVTLSCEQNLNHDAMYWYRQDPGQGLRLIYYSQIVNDFQKGDIAEGYSVSREKKESFPLTVTSAQKNPTAFYLCASRQQGYSGNTIYFGEGSWLTVV.

The chain carries TRBV7-2 and TRBJ1-2; D is ambiguous. Germline CDR1 is SGHTA and CDR2 is FQGNSA. The CDR3 is 14 residues long. Between the trimmed V and J ends, which lost 2 bases and 3 bases, there was a span of 10 bases. CDR3 sequence reads: CASSLMGPDYGYTF. The CDR3 DNA follows: TGTGCCAGCAGCTTAATGGGCCCTGACTATGGCTACACCTTC. The variable domain in full, with the rest retrieved from reference TRBV7-2 and TRBJ1-2, is GAGVSQSPSNKVTEKGKDVELRCDPISGHTALYWYRQSLGQGLEFLIYFQGNSAPDKSGLPSDRFSAERTGGSVSTLTIQRTQQEDSAVYLCASSLMGPDYGYTFGSGTRLTVV.

The genes are TRBV2 and TRBJ2-1; TRBD2 agrees at 7 bases. The J segment lost 6 bases and the V segment lost 6 bases, leaving 17 bases of the junction unmatched. Germline V gene sequence: CDR1 SNHLY, CDR2 FYNNEI. The CDR3 has 17 amino acids. DNA of the CDR3: TGTGCCAGCAGGGACCTCGGGGCGGGAGCTTGGGCCAATGAGCAGTTCTTC. Residues: CASRDLGAGAWANEQFF. The variable domain in full, completed from reference TRBV2 and TRBJ2-1, reads EPEVTQTPSHQVTQMGQEVILRCVPISNHLYFYWYRQILGQKVEFLVSFYNNEISEKSEIFDDQFSVERPDGSNFTLKIRSTKLEDSAMYFCASRDLGAGAWANEQFFGPGTRLTVL.

This clone was recorded a few times. The V and J genes are TRBV10-2 and TRBJ2-5; tentatively, D is TRBD2 (5 bases). CDR1 is WSHSY and CDR2 is SAAADI in the germline V gene. There are 12 residues in the CDR3. Trimming took 10 bases from V and 5 from J, leaving 14 bases between them. CDR3 DNA: TGCGCCACCCGACGCCCGGGGGAGACCCAGTACTTC. Its protein is CATRRPGETQYF.

V usage is TRBV6-1 and J usage is TRBJ1-1; D gene uncertain. This CDR3 is built from 13 residues. CDR1 and CDR2 (germline): MNHNS, SASEGT. With 1 base removed from V and 6 bases from J, the gap between germline ends came to 9 bases. The DNA for the CDR3 is TGTGCCAGCAGTGAAGGGAGGGTGGCTGAAGCTTTCTTT. Translating it yields CASSEGRVAEAFF.

The CDR3 protein is CASSVAPIPMVDTQYF. The CDR3 DNA follows: TGTGCCAGCAGCGTAGCGCCTATCCCCATGGTAGATACGCAGTATTTT. This chain connects TRBV9 to TRBJ2-3; no firm D call. CDR3 length: 16 amino acids. Trimming removed 0 bases at V and 5 bases at J, with 16 bases between. From germline, CDR1 is SGDLS and CDR2 YYNGEE.

The chain has TRBV30 and TRBJ2-7, with TRBD1 identical over 8 bases. The CDR3 runs 14 residues. Germline V gives CDR1 GTSNPN, CDR2 SVGIG (reference sequence). Trimming cost V 3 bases and J 2 bases; bases outside gene matches: 6. CDR3 sequence (DNA): TGTGCCTGGAGCCGAACGACAGGGGCCTACGAGCAGTACTTC. Translation: CAWSRTTGAYEQYF.

V is TRBV5-6 and J is TRBJ2-1, with D perhaps TRBD1 (5 bases). There are 12 residues in the CDR3. CDR1 and CDR2 from the germline V gene are SGHDT and YYEEEE. Trimming took off 1 base at V and 10 bases at J, with 9 bases between the two ends. The DNA of the CDR3 is TGTGCCAGCAGCTTGCAGGGCGGAGAGCAGTTCTTC. It yields the protein CASSLQGGEQFF.

The chain couples TRBV6-1 to TRBJ1-1, with TRBD1 as a possible D gene (6 bases). Deletions cut 2 bases from V and 5 bases from J, with 15 bases between. The CDR3 loop spans 15 amino acids. Germline V lookup: CDR1 MNHNS, CDR2 SASEGT. Here the CDR3 reads CASSEMSTGGTEAFF. The CDR3 nucleotides are TGTGCCAGCAGTGAAATGTCGACAGGCGGTACTGAAGCTTTCTTT.

Only a few counts were recorded for this clone. The chain has TRBV12-1 and TRBJ1-2; TRBD1, the table's D call, lacks a check against the DNA. TRBV12-1 corresponds to a pseudogene. The CDR3 sequence is 17 residues long. CDR3 DNA sequence: TGTGCCACCACAACCGGGACAGGGACTTCCCCTAACTATGGCTACACCTTC. It encodes CATTTGTGTSPNYGYTF.

The J gene is TRBJ2-7, the V gene TRBV7-9, with D possibly TRBD2 on 6 matching bases. In germline, CDR1 is SEHNR, CDR2 FQNEAQ (reference sequence). V lost 3 bases, J lost 5 bases, and 17 bases lay in between. The CDR3 loop spans 15 amino acids. CDR3: CASSFGGSKSHEQYF. The CDR3 bases are TGTGCCAGCAGCTTTGGAGGGAGTAAGTCCCACGAGCAGTACTTC.

The chain joins TRBV15 to TRBJ2-3, with D possibly matching TRBD2 (6 bases). Germline lookup yields CDR1 LNHNV and CDR2 YYDKDF (reference sequence). This CDR3 spans 17 amino acids. V was pared by 1 base and J by 0 bases, with 14 bases between. The CDR3, as DNA: TGTGCCACCAGCAGAGCCCGACTAGGGTATAGCACAGATACGCAGTATTTT. It yields the protein CATSRARLGYSTDTQYF. Filled out from reference TRBV15 and TRBJ2-3, the complete variable domain reads DAMVIQNPRYQVTQFGKPVTLSCSQTLNHNVMYWYQQKSSQAPKLLFHYYDKDFNNEADTPDNFQSRRPNTSFCFLDIRSPGLGDTAMYLCATSRARLGYSTDTQYFGPGTRLTVL.